These 23 T cell receptor beta chains were all obtained from the same sample, sequenced in a study of blood T cell repertoires in COVID-19. The protocol was immunoSEQ multiplex PCR, while the TCRdb copy is restricted to in-frame clones and leaves out a portion. This sample has approximately 200,000 clones, with more than 70% found just once. Sequencing input: peripheral blood. Every receptor here comes from a woman in her twenties or thirties with acute or convalescent COVID-19.

The chain carries TRBV10-2 and TRBJ1-2, with TRBD1 as a possible D gene (6 bases). The V end was cut by 5 bases, the J end by 4 bases, with 17 bases between. This CDR3 has 15 residues. Germline V gives CDR1 WSHSY, CDR2 SAAADI. CDR3 sequence: CASSPPQGWSYGYTF. The CDR3 nucleotides read TGCGCCAGCAGTCCTCCACAGGGATGGAGCTATGGCTACACCTTC.

The chain joins TRBV2 to TRBJ2-1; 9 nucleotides match TRBD1. This CDR3 has 10 amino acids. The germline gives CDR1 SNHLY, CDR2 FYNNEI. With 8 bases clipped from V and 15 bases from J, the junction kept 5 bases outside the gene matches. For the CDR3, the DNA is TGTGCCAGCGAGGGACAGGGACCGTTCTTC. This translates into CASEGQGPFF. The variable domain in full, with the rest retrieved from reference TRBV2 and TRBJ2-1, is EPEVTQTPSHQVTQMGQEVILRCVPISNHLYFYWYRQILGQKVEFLVSFYNNEISEKSEIFDDQFSVERPDGSNFTLKIRSTKLEDSAMYFCASEGQGPFFGPGTRLTVL.

This clone has only one observation. This chain connects TRBV6-5 to TRBJ1-2; 9 nucleotides line up with TRBD1. CDR1 is MNHEY, CDR2 SVGAGI, per germline. V lost 0 bases, J lost 4 bases, and 6 bases stayed unmatched. This CDR3 contains 16 residues. The CDR3 bases are TGTGCCAGCAGTTACTCGAGCCTGACAGGGGGCTATGGCTACACCTTC. It is translated as CASSYSSLTGGYGYTF.

The V call is TRBV2, the J call TRBJ2-7; D call uncertain. CDR3 size: 11 residues. Germline values: CDR1 SNHLY, CDR2 FYNNEI. Trimming pared 8 bases from V and 0 bases from J, leaving 5 bases between. DNA for the CDR3: TGTGCCAGCGGCAGCTCCTACGAGCAGTACTTC. Amino acid sequence: CASGSSYEQYF.

The CDR3 loop reads CASSWGANQPQHF. DNA for the CDR3: TGTGCCAGCAGCTGGGGAGCGAATCAGCCCCAGCATTTT. The J gene is TRBJ1-5, the V gene TRBV5-6; D not certain. Germline V gene sequence: CDR1 SGHDT, CDR2 YYEEEE. V was pared by 3 bases and J by 4 bases, with 8 bases between. The CDR3 sequence is 13 residues long. Full variable domain (remainder filled in from reference TRBV5-6 and TRBJ1-5): DAGVTQSPTHLIKTRGQQVTLRCSPKSGHDTVSWYQQALGQGPQFIFQYYEEEERQRGNFPDRFSGHQFPNYSSELNVNALLLGDSALYLCASSWGANQPQHFGDGTRLSIL.

V gene TRBV7-9 combines with J gene TRBJ2-5; a weak D match, TRBD2 (6 bases). Per germline, CDR1 SEHNR and CDR2 FQNEAQ (reference sequence). Trimming shortened V by 2 bases and J by 2 bases, and 9 bases separated the two germline ends. The CDR3 loop spans 14 amino acids. In DNA, the CDR3 is TGTGCCAGCAGCTTAAGCCTAGCGCAAGAGACCCAGTACTTC. Protein: CASSLSLAQETQYF.

The chain links TRBV28 to TRBJ1-4; 9 nucleotides line up with TRBD1. This CDR3 region has 17 residues. J was trimmed by 11 bases and V by 5 bases; bases with no gene match: 18. Germline lookup yields CDR1 MDHEN and CDR2 SYDVKM. Written as DNA, the CDR3 is TGTGCCAGCAGTGCATCCATTCTCAGACAGGGGGTTGGGAAACTGTTTTTT. It codes for CASSASILRQGVGKLFF.

The chain has TRBV5-1 and TRBJ2-2; possible D gene TRBD1, 6 bases. Per the germline V gene, CDR1 is SGHRS and CDR2 is YFSETQ. V was cut by 0 bases and J by 6 bases, with 15 bases left in between. This CDR3 is 16 amino acids long. The CDR3 region is CASSLADQWGPGELFF. The DNA for the CDR3 is TGCGCCAGCAGCTTGGCCGATCAGTGGGGGCCCGGGGAGCTGTTTTTT.

This clone was detected only once. The rearrangement joins TRBV7-9 to TRBJ2-7, with a tentative D call TRBD2 (6 bases). The CDR3 runs 14 residues. The ends were cut back, 4 bases at V and 4 bases at J, with 14 bases in the middle. The germline CDR1 and CDR2 sequences are SEHNR and FQNEAQ (reference sequence). The CDR3 region is CASSSIMEGYEQYF. CDR3 bases: TGTGCCAGCAGCTCGATAATGGAGGGGTACGAGCAGTACTTC.

J is TRBJ1-6 and V is TRBV7-9; weak D call: TRBD1 (5 bases). With 3 bases removed from V and 5 bases from J, the gap between germline ends came to 8 bases. The CDR3 extends over 14 amino acids. Germline CDR1 is SEHNR and CDR2 is FQNEAQ (reference sequence). The CDR3 loop reads CASSFQGDNSPLHF. CDR3 DNA sequence: TGTGCCAGCAGCTTCCAGGGTGATAATTCACCCCTCCACTTT.

This clone was picked up one time. The chain joins TRBV11-2 to TRBJ2-1; the D gene is possibly TRBD2 (5 bases). The V gene lost 5 bases and the J gene lost 8 bases, with 10 bases spanning the gap. Germline values: CDR1 SGHAT, CDR2 FQNNGV. This CDR3 comprises 12 residues. The CDR3 region is CASSRWRDEQFF. The CDR3, as DNA: TGTGCCAGCAGCCGATGGCGGGATGAGCAGTTCTTC.

This clone came up once. The chain is built from TRBV5-1 and TRBJ2-6; D ambiguous. V was clipped by 2 bases and J by 0 bases, with 12 bases between them. This CDR3 contains 17 residues. In germline, CDR1 is SGHRS, CDR2 YFSETQ. The CDR3 loop is CASSFSVRSSGANVLTF. CDR3 coding DNA: TGCGCCAGCAGCTTTTCCGTGAGGAGCTCTGGGGCCAACGTCCTGACTTTC.

In the case of this clone: At one end the junction does not follow the germline gene, possibly because of a read error. This chain uses TRBV7-7 with TRBJ2-1, with TRBD2 as a possible D gene (7 bases). Looked up from germline, CDR1 is SSHAT and CDR2 is FNYEAQ (reference sequence). CDR3 length: 13 amino acids. The CDR3 coding sequence is TGTGCTAGCAGCTTAAGGGGGGGCAGTGAGCAGTTCTTC. This encodes CASSLRGGSEQFF.

The rearrangement links TRBV25-1 to TRBJ2-5; possibly TRBD2 for D (6 bases). The CDR3 consists of 15 residues. Germline-derived CDR1 and CDR2 are MGHDK and SYGVNS. V lost 8 bases and J 5 bases, leaving 21 bases between the germline ends. The CDR3: CASRGGLHVLETQYF. In DNA form, the CDR3 reads TGTGCCAGCCGTGGGGGACTTCATGTTTTGGAGACCCAGTACTTC.

This clone was counted a single time. The rearrangement uses TRBV4-2 and TRBJ2-3; no definite D call. There are 14 residues in the CDR3. Trimming took off 4 bases at V and 3 bases at J, with 11 bases between the two ends. Germline CDR1 and CDR2: LGHNA and YNFKEQ. The CDR3 spells CASSPYPSTDTQYF. The CDR3 DNA follows: TGTGCCAGCAGCCCCTATCCTAGTACAGATACGCAGTATTTT.

This clone was seen only once. The gene calls are TRBV10-3 and TRBJ2-5; no clear D gene. V was clipped by 4 bases and J by 2 bases, with 8 bases between them. The CDR3 length is 13 residues. CDR1 is ENHRY and CDR2 is SYGVKD in the germline V gene. The CDR3 nucleotides are TGTGCCATCAGTGTATCGGGTCAAGAGACCCAGTACTTC. Its protein is CAISVSGQETQYF.

This chain uses TRBV6-5 with TRBJ2-1; D may be TRBD1 (6 bases). V lost 11 bases and J lost 7, with 18 bases in between. The CDR3 is 13 residues long. Per germline, CDR1 MNHEY and CDR2 SVGAGI. The CDR3 reads CASYREFSNEQFF. The CDR3 DNA reads as TGTGCCTCATACAGGGAATTCTCTAATGAGCAGTTCTTC.

J is TRBJ2-5 and V is TRBV6-6; 7 nucleotides match TRBD2. The CDR3 sequence is 13 residues long. CDR1 is MNHNY and CDR2 is SVGAGI in the germline V gene (reference sequence). The V and J ends lost 7 bases and 4 bases, in that order; junction bases with no gene match: 6. The CDR3 region has the DNA TGTGCCAGCACCTGGGGGGGGAGAGAGACCCAGTACTTC. Amino acids: CASTWGGRETQYF.

The chain combines TRBV5-4 with TRBJ2-1; 10 nucleotides agree with TRBD2. Looked up from germline, CDR1 is SGHNT and CDR2 is YYREEE (reference sequence). This CDR3 has 16 amino acids. The V gene end was trimmed by 4 bases and the J gene end by 7 bases; junction bases not matched to a gene: 11. CDR3 in amino acids: CASSPKISGRRNEQFF. CDR3 coding DNA: TGTGCCAGCAGCCCTAAGATTAGCGGGAGGAGAAATGAGCAGTTCTTC.

This clone has just one count. The chain uses TRBV5-8 and TRBJ2-4; unclear D gene. CDR3 length: 15 residues. Trimming took 3 bases from V and 0 from J, leaving 10 bases between them. Germline loops: CDR1 SGHTS, CDR2 YDEGEE. CDR3 region: CASSSIGSAKNIQYF. The CDR3 region has the DNA TGTGCCAGCAGCTCGATCGGTTCAGCCAAAAACATTCAGTACTTC.

CDR3 nucleotide sequence: TGTGCCAGCAGCTTAGGCCCTAATAATGAGCAGTTCTTC. Residues: CASSLGPNNEQFF. This chain joins TRBV7-2 and TRBJ2-1; D ambiguous. The CDR3 contains 13 residues. The V and J ends lost 1 base and 7 bases respectively, with 8 bases between them. Germline loops: CDR1 SGHTA, CDR2 FQGNSA.

This chain joins TRBV18 and TRBJ2-1; 9 nucleotides line up with TRBD2. The CDR3 runs to 16 residues. Germline values: CDR1 KGHSH, CDR2 LQKENI. The ends lost 3 bases at V and 6 bases at J; junction bases unmatched: 9. The CDR3 spells CASSPPVGLATNEQFF. The DNA for the CDR3 is TGTGCCAGCTCACCCCCAGTCGGACTAGCGACCAATGAGCAGTTCTTC. Drawing the rest from reference TRBV18 and TRBJ2-1, the complete variable domain is NAGVMQNPRHLVRRRGQEARLRCSPMKGHSHVYWYRQLPEEGLKFMVYLQKENIIDESGMPKERFSAEFPKEGPSILRIQQVVRGDSAAYFCASSPPVGLATNEQFFGPGTRLTVL.

The chain recombines TRBV4-2 with TRBJ1-2, with 10 bases matching TRBD1. Unmatched junction bases numbered 14, after V lost 2 bases and J lost 8 bases. CDR3 length: 17 amino acids. Germline CDR1 LGHNA, CDR2 YNFKEQ. Here the CDR3 reads CASSQRGTGEGWDGYTF. In nucleotides, the CDR3 is TGTGCCAGCAGCCAAAGAGGGACAGGGGAGGGTTGGGACGGCTACACCTTC.